This TCR beta chain was profiled in a study of T cells in women clearing cervical HPV infection. At the level of the study: Donors had HPV16-related CIN3 or worse; 2 had invasive cancer. Case blood drawn at lesion detection; control blood after infection cleared.

Prevalent HPV16 infections were excluded; only incident single HPV16 infections included. Method: immunoSEQ multiplex PCR; TCRdb's copy keeps in-frame clones and lacks some. This sample carries about 30,000 clones, with under 8.5% going to the ten biggest clones. The CDR3 is made up of 13 amino acids. V was trimmed by 4 bases and J by 5 bases, leaving 12 bases between them. Note on this clone: With the read ending 3 residues before the CDR3 end, the germline J gene is used to fill in that end.

The specimen was blood buffy coat. The receptor was derived from a woman aged 18 to 69 with a cervical HPV16 infection that either progressed to CIN3+ or cleared (not recorded which). The chain joins TRBV23-1 to TRBJ2-7, with D possibly matching TRBD1 (6 bases). TRBV23-1 is noted as an ORF with a role that remains uncertain. The CDR3: CASSPPRTDEQYF. Incomplete CDR3 DNA: TGCGCCAGCAGTCCCCCGCGGACAGACGAG.